This T cell receptor (beta chain) was sequenced during a study of shared clonotypes between healthy human individuals. Whole-study context: A couple of female and a few male donors aged 18 to 49 were enrolled.

TCRdb's table, derived via immunoSEQ multiplex PCR, lists solely in-frame clones and lacks some. The table lists fewer than 650,000 clones, around 78% of them singletons. The donors were adults (healthy and HIV-negative) with no recent acute infections or vaccinations. V was trimmed by 4 bases and J by 0 bases, leaving 19 bases between them. Germline V lookup: CDR1 SQVTM, CDR2 ANQGSEA. The CDR3 is made up of 17 amino acids. Note on this clone: Antigen specificity is unknown.

Study-wide results and limits: Among donors, the sharing of clonotypes was expected to be influenced by sequencing depth.

What was sequenced was PBMCs. The clonotype was recovered from a woman in her forties in good health. Some clones in this sample may be carry-over from other donors' samples. The chain is built from TRBV29-1 and TRBJ2-1; the D gene is possibly TRBD2 (6 bases). The CDR3: CSVVPGVLGSSYNEQFF. CDR3 DNA: TGCAGCGTTGTTCCGGGGGTTCTGGGGAGCTCCTACAATGAGCAGTTCTTC.